Shown below are 30 T cell receptor beta chains from a single sample sequenced in a study of blood T cell repertoires in COVID-19. Repertoires were generated with immunoSEQ multiplex PCR, while TCRdb's copy carries only in-frame clones and drops some. Of about 380,000 clones listed, around 87% are singletons. Source material: PBMCs or T cells enriched from blood (not recorded which). These receptors all stem from a man aged 25-40 years who had recovered from COVID-19.

The chain combines TRBV15 with TRBJ1-5, with 7 nucleotides matching TRBD1. Unmatched junction bases numbered 6, after V lost 0 bases and J lost 4 bases. Germline CDR1 reads LNHNV; CDR2 reads YYDKDF (reference sequence). The CDR3 runs 16 residues. CDR3 in amino acids: CATSRDPGQPNQPQHF. CDR3 DNA sequence: TGTGCCACCAGCAGAGACCCGGGACAGCCGAATCAGCCCCAGCATTTT.

This clone appeared once. This chain links TRBV7-3 with TRBJ2-7; 9 positions match TRBD1. The CDR3 runs to 14 residues. V lost 2 bases, J lost 5 bases, and 4 bases stayed unmatched. Germline V gives CDR1 SGHTA, CDR2 FQGTGA. CDR3: CASSLGTGRNEQYF. As DNA, the CDR3 is TGTGCCAGCAGCTTAGGGACAGGGAGGAACGAGCAGTACTTC. The full variable domain, in which reference TRBV7-3 and TRBJ2-7 provide the parts outside the CDR3, is GAGVSQTPSNKVTEKGKYVELRCDPISGHTALYWYRQSLGQGPEFLIYFQGTGAADDSGLPNDRFFAVRPEGSVSTLKIQRTERGDSAVYLCASSLGTGRNEQYFGPGTRLTVT.

This clone was observed a single time. The gene calls are TRBV10-3 and TRBJ2-3, with 11 bases lining up with TRBD1. This CDR3 has 15 residues. J gave up 5 bases and V 10 bases, and 11 bases lay outside the gene matches. Germline CDR1 is ENHRY and CDR2 is SYGVKD. The CDR3 sequence: CATRTGGVLIDTQYF. DNA for the CDR3: TGTGCCACCCGGACAGGGGGCGTTTTGATAGATACGCAGTATTTT.

In its sample, this clone was seen a few times. The chain carries TRBV7-9 and TRBJ1-2; the D gene is possibly TRBD1 (6 bases). The germline gives CDR1 SEHNR, CDR2 FQNEAQ (reference sequence). V shed 11 bases and J shed 5 bases, with 15 bases lying between them. This CDR3 contains 12 residues. In nucleotides, the CDR3 is TGTGCCGGCTACAGGGCCTTGTATGGCTACACCTTC. Encoded protein: CAGYRALYGYTF.

CDR3 nucleotides: TGTGCCAGGAGAAGGGGGTTTTCACCCCTCCACTTT. It yields the protein CARRRGFSPLHF. V usage is TRBV12-1 and J usage is TRBJ1-6; the table's D call of TRBD1 was not tested on the DNA. TRBV12-1 is annotated as a pseudogene. The CDR3 extends over 12 amino acids.

The rearrangement links TRBV5-1 to TRBJ1-3; 8 bases agree with TRBD1. The CDR3 totals 19 residues. Germline-derived CDR1 and CDR2 are SGHRS and YFSETQ. J was trimmed by 4 bases and V by 0 bases; bases with no gene match: 15. The CDR3 loop is CASSLDTGTGLPWGNTIYF. Here the CDR3 DNA reads TGCGCCAGCAGCTTGGACACCGGGACAGGTCTGCCTTGGGGAAACACCATATATTTT.

This clone has just one count. The chain employs TRBV2 and TRBJ2-3; tentative D call: TRBD1 (5 bases). Trimming took off 6 bases at V and 7 bases at J, with 8 bases between the two ends. Germline CDR1 SNHLY, CDR2 FYNNEI. CDR3 length: 11 amino acids. CDR3 residues: CASRGAYTQYF. CDR3 bases: TGTGCCAGCAGAGGGGCATATACGCAGTATTTT.

This clone was seen a single time. The CDR3: CAIRATSGGAGTYNEQFF. The CDR3 nucleotides are TGTGCCATCAGGGCGACTAGCGGGGGGGCCGGAACCTACAATGAGCAGTTCTTC. The chain uses TRBV10-3 and TRBJ2-1, with TRBD2 matching 14 bases. Per the germline V gene, CDR1 is ENHRY and CDR2 is SYGVKD. The CDR3 has 18 residues. The J segment lost 2 bases and the V segment lost 6 bases, leaving 9 bases of the junction unmatched.

This clone was seen a handful of times. The V and J genes are TRBV2 and TRBJ1-5, with D possibly TRBD1 on 6 matching bases. V lost 7 bases, J lost 7 bases, and 17 bases lay in between. CDR1 and CDR2 (germline): SNHLY, FYNNEI. The CDR3 runs 14 residues. The CDR3 DNA reads as TGTGCCAGCACCCGAACCGCAGGGGACCAGCCCCAGCATTTT. The encoded protein is CASTRTAGDQPQHF.

This sequence joins TRBV12-5 and TRBJ1-1; no definite D call. Germline loops: CDR1 LGHNT, CDR2 FRNRAP. Trimming pared 6 bases from V and 6 bases from J, leaving 17 bases between. The CDR3 length is 14 residues. The CDR3 nucleotides are TGTGCTAGTGGCCCAACCGGGAAGGGAGCTGAAGCTTTCTTT. Protein sequence: CASGPTGKGAEAFF. The variable domain in full, with the rest retrieved from reference TRBV12-5 and TRBJ1-1, is DARVTQTPRHKVTEMGQEVTMRCQPILGHNTVFWYRQTMMQGLELLAYFRNRAPLDDSGMPKDRFSAEMPDATLATLKIQPSEPRDSAVYFCASGPTGKGAEAFFGQGTRLTVV.

This rearrangement joins TRBV7-2 to TRBJ2-2; maybe TRBD2 (5 bases). The CDR3 has 16 amino acids. Trimming pared 2 bases from V and 2 bases from J, leaving 12 bases between. Germline-derived CDR1 and CDR2 are SGHTA and FQGNSA. For the CDR3, the DNA is TGTGCCAGCAGCTTACAAACGGGGAGTAACACCGGGGAGCTGTTTTTT. Its protein is CASSLQTGSNTGELFF.

This chain joins TRBV27 and TRBJ2-7; perhaps TRBD2 as D (7 bases). CDR3 length equals 13 residues. The germline V gene encodes CDR1 MNHEY and CDR2 SMNVEV (reference sequence). Trimming cost V 5 bases and J 6 bases, with 14 bases left between them. CDR3 protein: CASSHGGGLEQYF. The CDR3 bases are TGTGCCAGCAGTCATGGGGGGGGGCTCGAGCAGTACTTC.

For the CDR3, the DNA is TGTGCCAGCTCACCACGGCAGGGGTACAGTGATGGCTACACCTTC. As protein: CASSPRQGYSDGYTF. The J gene is TRBJ1-2, the V gene TRBV18; D is possibly TRBD1 (6 bases). Germline V gene sequence: CDR1 KGHSH, CDR2 LQKENI. CDR3 length equals 15 residues. With 1 base removed from V and 6 bases from J, the gap between germline ends came to 15 bases.

The V call is TRBV11-3, the J call TRBJ1-1; D gene uncertain. CDR3 size: 13 residues. The V end lost 4 bases, the J end lost 0 bases, and 6 bases lay between the germline ends. CDR1 is SGHNT, CDR2 YENEEA, per germline. The CDR3 is CASSSVMNTEAFF. The CDR3 nucleotides read TGTGCCAGCAGCTCCGTAATGAACACTGAAGCTTTCTTT.

The chain carries TRBV19 and TRBJ2-7; no clear D. Germline V gene data show CDR1 as LNHDA and CDR2 as SQIVND (reference sequence). Trimming removed 5 bases from V and 2 bases from J, with 13 bases in between. This CDR3 comprises 14 residues. The chain's CDR3 is CASSSQMGAYEQYF. The CDR3 nucleotides are TGTGCCAGTAGTTCCCAAATGGGCGCCTACGAGCAGTACTTC.

The chain is built from TRBV2 and TRBJ1-5; a possible D gene is TRBD1 (5 bases). The V end was cut by 8 bases, the J end by 4 bases, with 21 bases between. Looked up from germline, CDR1 is SNHLY and CDR2 is FYNNEI. This CDR3 is built from 16 residues. CDR3 in DNA: TGTGCCAGCCAGGCAGGGTCCGGGAGTGGGAATCAGCCCCAGCATTTT. The encoded protein is CASQAGSGSGNQPQHF.

V usage is TRBV4-3 and J usage is TRBJ1-1; 12 bases align to TRBD1. CDR1 is LGHNA, CDR2 YSLEER, per germline. V shed 4 bases, J shed 3 bases, and the junction held 12 bases outside the gene matches. The CDR3 is 18 residues long. CDR3 nucleotides: TGCGCCAGCAGCCTTCTCACCGGGACAGGGGGCGCCGACACTGAAGCTTTCTTT. It encodes CASSLLTGTGGADTEAFF.

The chain couples TRBV30 to TRBJ1-2; D is undetermined. This CDR3 region has 13 residues. CDR1 and CDR2 (germline): GTSNPN, SVGIG (reference sequence). The ends were cut back, 7 bases at V and 6 bases at J, with 18 bases in the middle. The CDR3 nucleotides read TGTGCCTCCTGGCGGGGTATAGGCGATGGCTACACCTTC. Its translation: CASWRGIGDGYTF.

The chain has TRBV7-2 and TRBJ1-6; D is undetermined. V was trimmed by 1 base and J by 3 bases, leaving 7 bases between them. Germline-derived CDR1 and CDR2 are SGHTA and FQGNSA. The CDR3 is 15 amino acids. This chain's CDR3 is CASSLGAVYNSPLHF. The CDR3 DNA reads as TGTGCCAGCAGCTTAGGGGCAGTCTATAATTCACCCCTCCACTTT. Variable domain in full (rest from reference TRBV7-2 and TRBJ1-6): GAGVSQSPSNKVTEKGKDVELRCDPISGHTALYWYRQSLGQGLEFLIYFQGNSAPDKSGLPSDRFSAERTGGSVSTLTIQRTQQEDSAVYLCASSLGAVYNSPLHFGNGTRLTVT.

The chain is built from TRBV2 and TRBJ2-2, with 7 bases identical to TRBD2. Germline V gene data show CDR1 as SNHLY and CDR2 as FYNNEI. Trimming cost V 3 bases and J 7 bases; bases outside gene matches: 2. The CDR3 is 13 amino acids. CDR3 nucleotide sequence: TGTGCCAGCAGTGAGGGAGGGGTCGGGGAGCTGTTTTTT. Residues: CASSEGGVGELFF.

V gene TRBV2 combines with J gene TRBJ1-5; D not resolved. The V and J ends lost 4 bases and 4 bases respectively, with 11 bases between them. This CDR3 spans 14 amino acids. Germline V CDR1 and CDR2: SNHLY, FYNNEI. DNA of the CDR3: TGTGCCAGCAGTGGGGAGGTGGAGAATCAGCCCCAGCATTTT. It translates to CASSGEVENQPQHF.

This rearrangement joins TRBV10-3 to TRBJ1-6; maybe TRBD1 (5 bases). The CDR3 has 15 amino acids. Germline CDR1 and CDR2: ENHRY and SYGVKD. V was shortened by 5 bases and J by 7 bases, with 15 bases between the two germline ends. CDR3: CAISLEGLRNSPLHF. The CDR3 nucleotides are TGTGCCATCAGTCTGGAGGGGCTTAGGAATTCACCCCTCCACTTT.

This sequence joins TRBV6-6 and TRBJ2-7, with TRBD1 matching 7 bases. V lost 5 bases and J lost 2; bases outside the gene matches: 0. The CDR3 loop spans 12 amino acids. Germline V CDR1 and CDR2: MNHNY, SVGAGI (reference sequence). CDR3 protein: CASSGTAYEQYF. CDR3 DNA sequence: TGTGCCAGCAGTGGGACAGCCTACGAGCAGTACTTC.

The count of this clone is one. The chain employs TRBV7-3 and TRBJ2-2; TRBD2 might be the D (6 bases). The germline V and J ends were trimmed by 7 bases and 3 bases, with 6 bases remaining between them. Germline V CDR1 and CDR2: SGHTA, FQGTGA. This CDR3 contains 12 residues. CDR3 sequence: CASTGDTGELFF. DNA of the CDR3: TGTGCCAGCACGGGGGACACCGGGGAGCTGTTTTTT.

The chain carries TRBV2 and TRBJ2-5, with D possibly matching TRBD2 (6 bases). Germline V gene sequence: CDR1 SNHLY, CDR2 FYNNEI. CDR3 length equals 13 residues. Trimming removed 9 bases at V and 4 bases at J, with 15 bases between. The CDR3 sequence: CASGWGVRETQYF. The DNA of the CDR3 is TGTGCCAGTGGGTGGGGGGTCCGAGAGACCCAGTACTTC.

The DNA of the CDR3 is TGTGCCAGCAGCGGGGGACAGTCGGAGGAAAAACTGTTTTTT. Its translation: CASSGGQSEEKLFF. The genes are TRBV4-2 and TRBJ1-4, with 7 bases matching TRBD1. Germline CDR1 is LGHNA and CDR2 is YNFKEQ. The length of the CDR3 is 14 residues. Trimming took 5 bases from V and 8 from J; bases not matched to a gene: 8.

The rearrangement links TRBV30 to TRBJ1-1; 8 bases align to TRBD1. Germline V gene data show CDR1 as GTSNPN and CDR2 as SVGIG (reference sequence). The junction had 10 bases not matched to a gene; V was cut back by 7 bases and J by 6 bases. This CDR3 comprises 13 residues. DNA of the CDR3: TGTGCCTCTCAGGACAGGGATATTCCTGAAGCTTTCTTT. Its translation: CASQDRDIPEAFF.

V is TRBV7-2 and J is TRBJ1-4, with D maybe TRBD1 (6 bases). This CDR3 is built from 13 residues. Trimming pared 8 bases from V and 8 bases from J, leaving 15 bases between. Germline V lookup: CDR1 SGHTA, CDR2 FQGNSA. The CDR3 nucleotides are TGTGCCAGCGGCAACAGGGCCACAGAAAAACTGTTTTTT. It translates to CASGNRATEKLFF. Full variable domain (missing parts from reference TRBV7-2 and TRBJ1-4): GAGVSQSPSNKVTEKGKDVELRCDPISGHTALYWYRQSLGQGLEFLIYFQGNSAPDKSGLPSDRFSAERTGGSVSTLTIQRTQQEDSAVYLCASGNRATEKLFFGSGTQLSVL.

The chain combines TRBV7-9 with TRBJ2-1; D may be TRBD2 (6 bases). The CDR3 is 15 residues long. V was clipped by 0 bases and J by 6 bases, with 12 bases between them. CDR1 and CDR2 (germline): SEHNR, FQNEAQ (reference sequence). CDR3 residues: CASSLALGGGNEQFF. CDR3 DNA sequence: TGTGCCAGCAGCTTAGCACTGGGGGGTGGCAATGAGCAGTTCTTC.

The table lists this clone with a count of one. This sequence joins TRBV3-1 (or the pseudogene TRBV3-2) and TRBJ2-2, with TRBD2 identical over 11 bases. This CDR3 is 17 amino acids long. The germline gives CDR1 LGHDT, CDR2 YNNKEL (reference sequence). V trimming: 3 bases; J trimming: 2 bases; junction bases outside the gene matches: 5. The CDR3 region is CASSQRLAGPNTGELFF. The CDR3 DNA reads TGTGCCAGCAGCCAGCGACTAGCGGGGCCAAACACCGGGGAGCTGTTTTTT.